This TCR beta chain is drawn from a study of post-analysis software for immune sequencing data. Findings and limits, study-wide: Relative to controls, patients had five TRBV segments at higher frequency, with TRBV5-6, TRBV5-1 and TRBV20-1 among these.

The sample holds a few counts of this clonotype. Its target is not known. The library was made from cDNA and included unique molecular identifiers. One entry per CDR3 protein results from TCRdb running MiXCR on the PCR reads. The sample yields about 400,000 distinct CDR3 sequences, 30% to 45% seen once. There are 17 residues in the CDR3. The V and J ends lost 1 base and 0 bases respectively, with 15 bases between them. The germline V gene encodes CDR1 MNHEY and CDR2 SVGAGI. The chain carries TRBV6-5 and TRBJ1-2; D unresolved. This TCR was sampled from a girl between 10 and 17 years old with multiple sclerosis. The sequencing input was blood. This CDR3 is CASSYFSANIANYGYTF. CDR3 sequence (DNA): TGTGCCAGCAGTTACTTTTCGGCAAATATAGCTAACTATGGCTACACCTTC.